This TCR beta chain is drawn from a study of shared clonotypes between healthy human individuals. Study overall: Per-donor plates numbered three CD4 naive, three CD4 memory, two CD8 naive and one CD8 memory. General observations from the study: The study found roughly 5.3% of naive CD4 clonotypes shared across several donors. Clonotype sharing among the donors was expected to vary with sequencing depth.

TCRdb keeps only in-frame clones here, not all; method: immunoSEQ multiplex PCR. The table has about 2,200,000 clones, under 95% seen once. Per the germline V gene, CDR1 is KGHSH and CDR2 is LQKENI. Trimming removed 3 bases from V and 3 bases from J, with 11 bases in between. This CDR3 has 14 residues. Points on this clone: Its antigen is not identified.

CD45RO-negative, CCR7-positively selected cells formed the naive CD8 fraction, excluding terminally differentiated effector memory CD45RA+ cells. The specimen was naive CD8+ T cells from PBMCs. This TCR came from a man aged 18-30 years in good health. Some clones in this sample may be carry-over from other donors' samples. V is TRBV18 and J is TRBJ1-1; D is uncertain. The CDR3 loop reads CASSPEGKDTEAFF. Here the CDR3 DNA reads TGTGCCAGCTCACCGGAGGGTAAGGACACTGAAGCTTTCTTT. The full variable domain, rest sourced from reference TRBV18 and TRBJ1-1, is NAGVMQNPRHLVRRRGQEARLRCSPMKGHSHVYWYRQLPEEGLKFMVYLQKENIIDESGMPKERFSAEFPKEGPSILRIQQVVRGDSAAYFCASSPEGKDTEAFFGQGTRLTVV.